The clone carrying this T cell receptor beta chain has only one observation. Its antigen is still unknown. The germline V gene encodes CDR1 SGHDN and CDR2 FVKESK. The CDR3 is 17 amino acids. Trimming took 4 bases from V and 5 from J; bases not matched to a gene: 12. This entry comes from a study of OX40 agonist ivuxolimab in advanced cancers. Broader study findings: Patients with a partial response at 0.1-3.0 mg/kg had among the lowest clonal expansion.

Profiling relied on immunoSEQ multiplex PCR, and the TCRdb table lists in-frame clones only, not all of them. The sample has approximately 76,000 clones; roughly 85% are singletons. Sequencing was performed on CD4+ or CD8+ T cells sorted from blood, taken in a trial of the OX40 agonist ivuxolimab. V is TRBV14 and J is TRBJ1-3; TRBD1 agrees at 9 bases. This receptor was obtained from an adult with an advanced solid tumor such as melanoma, head and neck, liver or kidney cancer. CDR3 sequence reads: CASSPRGWTGARNTIYF. CDR3 sequence (DNA): TGTGCCAGCAGCCCCAGAGGGTGGACAGGGGCTAGAAACACCATATATTTT. Full variable domain (missing parts from reference TRBV14 and TRBJ1-3): EAGVTQFPSHSVIEKGQTVTLRCDPISGHDNLYWYRRVMGKEIKFLLHFVKESKQDESGMPNNRFLAERTGGTYSTLKVQPAELEDSGVYFCASSPRGWTGARNTIYFGEGSWLTVV.